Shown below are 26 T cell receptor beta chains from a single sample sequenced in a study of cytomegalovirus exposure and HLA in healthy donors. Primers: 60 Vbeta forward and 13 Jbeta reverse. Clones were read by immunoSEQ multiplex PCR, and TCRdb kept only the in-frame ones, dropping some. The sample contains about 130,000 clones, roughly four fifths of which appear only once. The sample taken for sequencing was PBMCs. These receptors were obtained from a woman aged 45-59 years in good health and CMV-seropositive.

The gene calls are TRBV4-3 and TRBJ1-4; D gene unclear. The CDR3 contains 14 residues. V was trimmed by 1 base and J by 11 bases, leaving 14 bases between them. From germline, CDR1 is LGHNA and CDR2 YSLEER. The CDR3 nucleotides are TGCGCCAGCAGCCAAGGGCATAATGATTGGAAACTGTTTTTT. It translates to CASSQGHNDWKLFF.

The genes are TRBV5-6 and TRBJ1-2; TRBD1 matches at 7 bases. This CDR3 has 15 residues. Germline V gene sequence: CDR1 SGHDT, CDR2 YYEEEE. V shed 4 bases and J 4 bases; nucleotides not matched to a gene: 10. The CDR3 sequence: CASSATGASFYGYTF. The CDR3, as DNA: TGTGCCAGCAGCGCTACAGGGGCCTCCTTCTATGGCTACACCTTC.

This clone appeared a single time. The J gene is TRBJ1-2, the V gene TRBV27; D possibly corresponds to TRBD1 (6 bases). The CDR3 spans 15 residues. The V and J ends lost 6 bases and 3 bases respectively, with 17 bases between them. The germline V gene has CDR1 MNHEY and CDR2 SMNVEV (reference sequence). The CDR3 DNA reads TGTGCCAGCAGCCAGGGGACCCAGGCGGACTATGGCTACACCTTC. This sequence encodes CASSQGTQADYGYTF.

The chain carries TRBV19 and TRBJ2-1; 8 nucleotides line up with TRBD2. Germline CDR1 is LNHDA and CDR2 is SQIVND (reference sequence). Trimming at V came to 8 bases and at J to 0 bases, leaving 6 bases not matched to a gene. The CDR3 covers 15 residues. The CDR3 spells CASARGGSSYNEQFF. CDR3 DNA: TGTGCCAGTGCACGGGGGGGAAGCTCCTACAATGAGCAGTTCTTC.

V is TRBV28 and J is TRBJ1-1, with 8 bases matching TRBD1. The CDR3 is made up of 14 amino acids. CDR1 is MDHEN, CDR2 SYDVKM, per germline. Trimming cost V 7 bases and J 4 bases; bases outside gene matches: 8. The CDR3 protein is CASTGQGGGTEAFF. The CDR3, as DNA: TGTGCCAGCACTGGACAGGGAGGGGGCACTGAAGCTTTCTTT.

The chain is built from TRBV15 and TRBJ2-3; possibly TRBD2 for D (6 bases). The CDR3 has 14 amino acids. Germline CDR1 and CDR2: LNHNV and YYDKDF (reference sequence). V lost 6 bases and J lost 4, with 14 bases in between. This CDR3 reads CATRTAGLADTQYF. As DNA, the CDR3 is TGTGCCACCAGGACGGCGGGGTTGGCAGATACGCAGTATTTT. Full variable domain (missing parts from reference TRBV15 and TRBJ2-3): DAMVIQNPRYQVTQFGKPVTLSCSQTLNHNVMYWYQQKSSQAPKLLFHYYDKDFNNEADTPDNFQSRRPNTSFCFLDIRSPGLGDTAMYLCATRTAGLADTQYFGPGTRLTVL.

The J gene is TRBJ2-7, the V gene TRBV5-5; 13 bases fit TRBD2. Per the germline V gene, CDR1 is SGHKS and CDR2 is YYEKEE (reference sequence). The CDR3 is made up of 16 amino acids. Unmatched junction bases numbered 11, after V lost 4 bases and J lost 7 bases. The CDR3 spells CASSLEAGLAGLEQYF. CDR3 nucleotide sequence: TGTGCCAGCAGCCTCGAAGCGGGACTAGCGGGGTTAGAGCAGTACTTC.

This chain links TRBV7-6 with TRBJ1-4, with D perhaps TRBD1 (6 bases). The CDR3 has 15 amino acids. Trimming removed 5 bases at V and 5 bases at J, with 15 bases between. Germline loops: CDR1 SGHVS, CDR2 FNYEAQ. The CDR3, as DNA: TGTGCCAGCAGCCAGGGAGGGGGTATAAATGAAAAACTGTTTTTT. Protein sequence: CASSQGGGINEKLFF.

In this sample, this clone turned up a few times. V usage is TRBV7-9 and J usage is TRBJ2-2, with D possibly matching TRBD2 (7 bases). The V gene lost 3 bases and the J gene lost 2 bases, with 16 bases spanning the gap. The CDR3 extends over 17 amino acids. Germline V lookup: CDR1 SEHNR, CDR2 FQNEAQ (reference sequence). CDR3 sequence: CASSFWGGGRNTGELFF. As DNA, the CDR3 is TGTGCCAGCAGCTTTTGGGGCGGGGGCCGAAACACCGGGGAGCTGTTTTTT.

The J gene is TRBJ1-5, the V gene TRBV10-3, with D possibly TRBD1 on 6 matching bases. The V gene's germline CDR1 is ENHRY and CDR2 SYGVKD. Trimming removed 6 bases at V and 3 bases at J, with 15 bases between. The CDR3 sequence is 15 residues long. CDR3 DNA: TGTGCCATCAGCGACCACGACAGGACCAATCAGCCCCAGCATTTT. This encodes CAISDHDRTNQPQHF.

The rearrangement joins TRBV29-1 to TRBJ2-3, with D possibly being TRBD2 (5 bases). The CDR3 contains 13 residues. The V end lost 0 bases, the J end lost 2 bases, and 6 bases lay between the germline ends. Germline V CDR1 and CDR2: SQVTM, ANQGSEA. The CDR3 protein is CSVEDLATDTQYF. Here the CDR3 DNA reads TGCAGCGTTGAAGATCTAGCCACAGATACGCAGTATTTT.

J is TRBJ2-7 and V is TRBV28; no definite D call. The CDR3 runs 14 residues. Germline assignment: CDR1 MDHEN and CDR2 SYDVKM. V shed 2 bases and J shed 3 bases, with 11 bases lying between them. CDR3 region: CASSLPNLFYEQYF. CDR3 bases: TGTGCCAGCAGTTTACCCAACCTATTCTACGAGCAGTACTTC.

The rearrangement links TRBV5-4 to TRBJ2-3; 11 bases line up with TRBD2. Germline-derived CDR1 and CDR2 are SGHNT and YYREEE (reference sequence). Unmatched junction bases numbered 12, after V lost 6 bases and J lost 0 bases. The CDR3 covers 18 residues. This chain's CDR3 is CASTQLAGALFSTDTQYF. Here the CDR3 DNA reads TGTGCCAGCACCCAACTAGCGGGGGCCTTATTTAGCACAGATACGCAGTATTTT.

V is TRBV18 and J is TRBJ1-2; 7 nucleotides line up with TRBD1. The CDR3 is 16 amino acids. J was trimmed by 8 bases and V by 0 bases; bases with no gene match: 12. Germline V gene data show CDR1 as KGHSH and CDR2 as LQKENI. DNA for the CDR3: TGTGCCAGCTCACCACCGGCGCAGGGGGGATACTGGGGCTACACCTTC. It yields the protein CASSPPAQGGYWGYTF.

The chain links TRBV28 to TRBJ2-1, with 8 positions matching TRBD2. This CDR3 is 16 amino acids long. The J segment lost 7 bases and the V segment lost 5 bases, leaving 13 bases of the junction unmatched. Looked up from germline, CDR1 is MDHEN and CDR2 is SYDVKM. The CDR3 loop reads CASSKSGGPFTNEQFF. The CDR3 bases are TGTGCCAGCAGTAAGAGCGGGGGACCCTTTACAAATGAGCAGTTCTTC. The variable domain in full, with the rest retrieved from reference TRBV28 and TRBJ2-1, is DVKVTQSSRYLVKRTGEKVFLECVQDMDHENMFWYRQDPGLGLRLIYFSYDVKMKEKGDIPEGYSVSREKKERFSLILESASTNQTSMYLCASSKSGGPFTNEQFFGPGTRLTVL.

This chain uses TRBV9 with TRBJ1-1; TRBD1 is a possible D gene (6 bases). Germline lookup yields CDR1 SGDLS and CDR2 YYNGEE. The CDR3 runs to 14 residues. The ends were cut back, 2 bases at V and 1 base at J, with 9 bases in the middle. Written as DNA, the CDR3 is TGTGCCAGCAGCGTTTCACAGGGGAACACTGAAGCTTTCTTT. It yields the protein CASSVSQGNTEAFF.

The CDR3: CASSSGTGGRETQYF. DNA of the CDR3: TGTGCCAGCAGCTCCGGGACAGGGGGCCGAGAGACCCAGTACTTC. The chain links TRBV28 to TRBJ2-5, with 12 nucleotides matching TRBD1. CDR3 size: 15 residues. Germline values: CDR1 MDHEN, CDR2 SYDVKM. J gave up 4 bases and V 6 bases, and 6 bases lay outside the gene matches.

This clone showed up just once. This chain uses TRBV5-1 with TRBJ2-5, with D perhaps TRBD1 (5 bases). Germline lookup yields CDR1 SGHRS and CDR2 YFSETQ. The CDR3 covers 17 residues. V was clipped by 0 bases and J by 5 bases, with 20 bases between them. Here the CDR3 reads CASSLGVGLGARETQYF. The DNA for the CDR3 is TGCGCCAGCAGCTTGGGAGTGGGCCTAGGGGCGCGGGAGACCCAGTACTTC.

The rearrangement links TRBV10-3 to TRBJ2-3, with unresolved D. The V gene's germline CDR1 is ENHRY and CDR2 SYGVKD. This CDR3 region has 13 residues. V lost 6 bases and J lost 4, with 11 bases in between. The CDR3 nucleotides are TGTGCCATCAGCAACGGAGAAGCAGATACGCAGTATTTT. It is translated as CAISNGEADTQYF.

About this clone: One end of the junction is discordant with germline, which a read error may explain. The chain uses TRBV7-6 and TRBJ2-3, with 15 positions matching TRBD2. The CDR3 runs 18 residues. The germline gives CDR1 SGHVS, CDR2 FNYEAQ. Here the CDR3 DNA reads TGTGTCAGCAGCTTAGGGGGGACTAGCGGGGGGAGCACAGATACGCAGTATTTT. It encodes CVSSLGGTSGGSTDTQYF.

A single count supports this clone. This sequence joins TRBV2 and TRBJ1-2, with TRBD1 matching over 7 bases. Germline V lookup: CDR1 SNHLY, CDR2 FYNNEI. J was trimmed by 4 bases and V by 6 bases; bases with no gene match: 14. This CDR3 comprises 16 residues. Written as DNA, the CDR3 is TGTGCCAGCAGGCAGGGGGAAGTGGATGCTGCCTATGGCTACACCTTC. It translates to CASRQGEVDAAYGYTF.

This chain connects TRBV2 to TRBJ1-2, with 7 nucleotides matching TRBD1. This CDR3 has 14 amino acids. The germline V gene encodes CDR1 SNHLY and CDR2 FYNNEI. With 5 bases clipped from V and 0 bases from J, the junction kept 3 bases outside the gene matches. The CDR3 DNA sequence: TGTGCCAGCAGTACCAGGGGGTCTAACTATGGCTACACCTTC. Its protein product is CASSTRGSNYGYTF.

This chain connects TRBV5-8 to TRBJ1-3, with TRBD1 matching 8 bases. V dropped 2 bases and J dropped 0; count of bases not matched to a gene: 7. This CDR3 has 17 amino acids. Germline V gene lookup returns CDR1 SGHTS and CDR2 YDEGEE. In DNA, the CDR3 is TGTGCCAGCAGCTTCCAGGGGACAGGCTACTCTGGAAACACCATATATTTT. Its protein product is CASSFQGTGYSGNTIYF. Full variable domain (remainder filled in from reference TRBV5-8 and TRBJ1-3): EAGVTQSPTHLIKTRGQQATLRCSPISGHTSVYWYQQALGLGLQFLLWYDEGEERNRGNFPPRFSGRQFPNYSSELNVNALELEDSALYLCASSFQGTGYSGNTIYFGEGSWLTVV.

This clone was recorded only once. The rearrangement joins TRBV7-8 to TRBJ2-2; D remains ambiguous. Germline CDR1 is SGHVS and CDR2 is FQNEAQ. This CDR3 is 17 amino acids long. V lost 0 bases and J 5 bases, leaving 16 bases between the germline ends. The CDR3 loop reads CASSLAGRSVTTGELFF. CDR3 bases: TGTGCCAGCAGCTTAGCGGGTCGTTCAGTGACTACCGGGGAGCTGTTTTTT.

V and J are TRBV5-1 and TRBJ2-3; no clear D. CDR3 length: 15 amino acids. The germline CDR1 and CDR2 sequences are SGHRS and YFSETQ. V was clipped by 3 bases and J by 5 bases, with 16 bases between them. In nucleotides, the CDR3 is TGCGCCAGCAGCTCCCCCTTGAGGTGGATAGATACGCAGTATTTT. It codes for CASSSPLRWIDTQYF.

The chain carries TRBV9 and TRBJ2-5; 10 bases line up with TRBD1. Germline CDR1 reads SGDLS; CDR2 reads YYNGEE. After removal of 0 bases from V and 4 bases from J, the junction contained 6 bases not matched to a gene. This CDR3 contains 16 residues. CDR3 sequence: CASSVAKTGGRETQYF. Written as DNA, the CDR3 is TGTGCCAGCAGCGTAGCTAAGACAGGGGGCAGAGAGACCCAGTACTTC. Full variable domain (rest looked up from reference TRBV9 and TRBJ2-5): DSGVTQTPKHLITATGQRVTLRCSPRSGDLSVYWYQQSLDQGLQFLIQYYNGEERAKGNILERFSAQQFPDLHSELNLSSLELGDSALYFCASSVAKTGGRETQYFGPGTRLLVL.